These 15 T cell receptor beta chains originate from one sample sequenced in a study of cytomegalovirus exposure and HLA in healthy donors (dated by TCRdb to about 2017). Libraries were made using the immunoSEQ multiplex PCR assay. For the multiplex PCR, a mixture combining 60 forward primers for TCR Vbeta segments and 13 reverse primers for TCR Jbeta segments was used. This is the immuneACCESS table as TCRdb keeps it, with only in-frame sequences that have V and J called. A part of the clones is gone; compared with another copy, unresolved V genes explain less than half, and the rest is unexplained. For this sample the table gives roughly 100,000 clones, of which roughly 12% were detected only once. The ten top clones hold about a sixth of the sample. Sequencing input: PBMCs. The receptors were sampled from a man aged 35 to 55 in good health and CMV-seropositive.

The chain employs TRBV7-8 and TRBJ2-2, with a weak D call TRBD2 (6 bases). Germline CDR1 reads SGHVS; CDR2 reads FQNEAQ. The ends were cut back, 4 bases at V and 6 bases at J, with 15 bases in the middle. This CDR3 comprises 15 residues. The CDR3 is CASSSPAGSPGELFF. The CDR3, as DNA: TGTGCCAGCAGCTCTCCCGCGGGGAGTCCCGGGGAGCTGTTTTTT.

This clone has more than one count but fewer than ten. The rearrangement uses TRBV7-8 and TRBJ2-2; D not certain. V was shortened by 5 bases and J by 6 bases, with 10 bases between the two germline ends. The CDR3 runs to 13 residues. Germline CDR1 and CDR2: SGHVS and FQNEAQ. CDR3 loop: CASSLPGSGELFF. The CDR3, as DNA: TGTGCCAGCAGCCTCCCGGGTTCCGGGGAGCTGTTTTTT.

This clone has more than one count but fewer than ten. This chain joins TRBV6-5 and TRBJ1-1; a weak D match, TRBD1 (5 bases). Trimming took off 1 base at V and 1 base at J, with 7 bases between the two ends. Germline values: CDR1 MNHEY, CDR2 SVGAGI. The CDR3 has 14 amino acids. CDR3 coding DNA: TGTGCCAGCAGTTACTTAGGACAGAACACTGAAGCTTTCTTT. Residues: CASSYLGQNTEAFF.

In its sample, this clone was seen a few times. V usage is TRBV4-3 and J usage is TRBJ2-1; D is undetermined. This CDR3 is built from 13 residues. Germline V gives CDR1 LGHNA, CDR2 YSLEER. Trimming left V 3 bases short and J 2 bases short, with 5 bases between. CDR3 sequence: CASSHGAYNEQFF. Written as DNA, the CDR3 is TGCGCCAGCAGCCACGGAGCCTACAATGAGCAGTTCTTC.

The chain recombines TRBV5-1 with TRBJ1-1; 11 nucleotides agree with TRBD1. Germline CDR1 is SGHRS and CDR2 is YFSETQ. The CDR3 length is 16 residues. Unmatched junction bases numbered 1, after V lost 0 bases and J lost 0 bases. The CDR3 DNA sequence: TGCGCCAGCAGCTTGGAGGACAGGGGGCTGAACACTGAAGCTTTCTTT. Its protein is CASSLEDRGLNTEAFF.

This clone occurred a few times. This chain connects TRBV6-1 to TRBJ1-5; D remains unclear. The germline V and J ends were trimmed by 6 bases and 11 bases, with 14 bases remaining between them. Germline CDR1 is MNHNS and CDR2 is SASEGT. This CDR3 is built from 12 residues. In DNA form, the CDR3 reads TGTGCCAGCAGGGAGGAGAGTACAGCCCAGCATTTT. This encodes CASREESTAQHF.

The V and J genes are TRBV21-1 and TRBJ2-3; the table calls TRBD2, which could not be checked here. TRBV21-1 is noted as a pseudogene. This CDR3 spans 18 amino acids. This CDR3 is CASVVGLAGVAGTDTQYF. CDR3 nucleotides: TGTGCCAGCGTTGTTGGACTAGCGGGAGTGGCTGGCACAGATACGCAGTATTTT.

This clone was counted a few times. The chain links TRBV9 to TRBJ2-2, with 8 bases aligning to TRBD1. V lost 0 bases, J lost 2 bases, and 3 bases stayed unmatched. This CDR3 is 16 amino acids long. Germline V gene lookup returns CDR1 SGDLS and CDR2 YYNGEE. CDR3 protein: CASSVDQGANTGELFF. The CDR3 bases are TGTGCCAGCAGCGTAGATCAGGGGGCCAACACCGGGGAGCTGTTTTTT.

This clone was detected only a few times. The V call is TRBV2, the J call TRBJ2-7; no firm D call. Germline V gives CDR1 SNHLY, CDR2 FYNNEI. Deletions cut 2 bases from V and 2 bases from J, with 13 bases between. This CDR3 is 15 amino acids long. CDR3 in DNA: TGTGCCAGCAGTGAAAAACCCGGAGCTACCTACGAGCAGTACTTC. Its translation is CASSEKPGATYEQYF.

The rearrangement links TRBV14 to TRBJ2-6, with D possibly TRBD2 on 5 matching bases. The CDR3 contains 18 residues. Trimming took 1 base from V and 2 from J, leaving 15 bases between them. The germline V gene encodes CDR1 SGHDN and CDR2 FVKESK. The CDR3 nucleotides are TGTGCCAGCAGCCAAGTCCGAGGACCGCGGGCTGGGGCCAACGTCCTGACTTTC. Translation gives CASSQVRGPRAGANVLTF.

The table lists this clone with a few counts. The CDR3 here is CASKQGGTNTGELFF. The CDR3 bases are TGTGCCAGCAAGCAGGGAGGGACGAACACCGGGGAGCTGTTTTTT. The chain recombines TRBV6-4 with TRBJ2-2, with 7 bases fitting TRBD2. The germline V gene has CDR1 MRHNA and CDR2 SNTAGT. Losses at the gene ends were 7 bases for V and 0 bases for J; bases not matched to a gene: 5. This CDR3 comprises 15 residues.

The table lists this clone with a few counts. The gene calls are TRBV5-1 and TRBJ2-3, with 9 positions matching TRBD2. The CDR3 is made up of 18 amino acids. The germline gives CDR1 SGHRS, CDR2 YFSETQ. V was pared by 1 base and J by 3 bases, with 12 bases of the junction left unmatched. CDR3 sequence (DNA): TGCGCCAGCAGCTTGTGGTCTAGCGGGAAGGATTTTACAGATACGCAGTATTTT. Its translation: CASSLWSSGKDFTDTQYF. Together with reference TRBV5-1 and TRBJ2-3, the CDR3 gives the full variable domain: KAGVTQTPRYLIKTRGQQVTLSCSPISGHRSVSWYQQTPGQGLQFLFEYFSETQRNKGNFPGRFSGRQFSNSRSEMNVSTLELGDSALYLCASSLWSSGKDFTDTQYFGPGTRLTVL.

The chain is built from TRBV28 and TRBJ1-4; possibly TRBD1 for D (5 bases). Trimming took off 3 bases at V and 4 bases at J, with 15 bases between the two ends. The CDR3 is 16 residues long. CDR1 and CDR2 (germline): MDHEN, SYDVKM. CDR3 amino acids: CASSLWGREDNEKLFF. The DNA of the CDR3 is TGTGCCAGCAGTTTGTGGGGGAGGGAAGATAATGAAAAACTGTTTTTT.

V and J are TRBV30 and TRBJ2-5; no firm D call. The CDR3 is 12 amino acids. V gave up 2 bases and J gave up 2 bases, with 6 bases separating them. CDR1 GTSNPN and CDR2 SVGIG come from the germline V gene (reference sequence). In nucleotides, the CDR3 is TGTGCCTGGAGTCGGCGGCAAGAGACCCAGTACTTC. Its translation: CAWSRRQETQYF. The full variable domain, completed using reference TRBV30 and TRBJ2-5, is SQTIHQWPATLVQPVGSPLSLECTVEGTSNPNLYWYRQAAGRGLQLLFYSVGIGQISSEVPQNLSASRPQDRQFILSSKKLLLSDSGFYLCAWSRRQETQYFGPGTRLLVL.

This sequence joins TRBV5-1 and TRBJ2-1, with 11 bases fitting TRBD2. Losses at the gene ends were 4 bases for V and 4 bases for J; bases not matched to a gene: 4. The CDR3 sequence is 15 residues long. The V gene's germline CDR1 is SGHRS and CDR2 YFSETQ. CDR3 coding DNA: TGCGCCAGCAGCCTGACTAGCGGGGATTACAATGAGCAGTTCTTC. Amino acid sequence: CASSLTSGDYNEQFF. Full variable domain (missing parts from reference TRBV5-1 and TRBJ2-1): KAGVTQTPRYLIKTRGQQVTLSCSPISGHRSVSWYQQTPGQGLQFLFEYFSETQRNKGNFPGRFSGRQFSNSRSEMNVSTLELGDSALYLCASSLTSGDYNEQFFGPGTRLTVL.